The rows below give T cell receptor beta chains drawn from one sample of a study of CD8 T cells in ankylosing spondylitis. One entry per CDR3 protein results from TCRdb running MiXCR on the 5' RACE reads. This table holds some 840,000 distinct CDR3 sequences, 10% to 15% found once. Sample: blood, either unsorted or a sorted T cell fraction (not recorded which). The receptors derive from a male donor with ankylosing spondylitis. The CDR3 runs from the conserved cysteine through the conserved F or W. D genes are given only for firm matches. The listing skips clone size in some rows; elsewhere it reads once, few, many or a size class.

CDR3 length: 15; V gene: TRBV5-1; J gene: TRBJ1-2; clone size: .; D gene: .; CDR3 DNA: TGCGCCAGCAGCTTGGCCAGCGCCGCTAACTATGGCTACACCTTC; CDR3 protein: CASSLASAANYGYTF
CDR3 length: 15; V gene: TRBV11-3; J gene: TRBJ1-5; clone size: .; D gene: .; CDR3 DNA: TGTGCCAGCAGCTCTGGACGGGGTTTCTATCAGCCCCAGCATTTT; CDR3 protein: CASSSGRGFYQPQHF
CDR3 length: 18; V gene: TRBV6-5; J gene: TRBJ2-1; clone size: few; D gene: .; CDR3 DNA: TGTGCCAGCAGTTACTCGTTGGTAGCCTTTAGGTCCTACAATGAGCGTTTCTTC; CDR3 protein: CASSYSLVAFRSYNERFF
CDR3 length: 12; V gene: TRBV5-6; J gene: TRBJ2-1; clone size: few; D gene: TRBD2; CDR3 DNA: TGTGCCAGCAGCTGGGGACTAGTTGGTCGGTTCTTC; CDR3 protein: CASSWGLVGRFF
CDR3 length: 15; V gene: TRBV6-2/TRBV6-3; J gene: TRBJ1-2; clone size: few; D gene: .; CDR3 DNA: TGTGCCAGCAGCTATTCGTCAGGACAGATCTATGGCTACACCTTC; CDR3 protein: CASSYSSGQIYGYTF
CDR3 length: 13; V gene: TRBV6-2/TRBV6-3; J gene: TRBJ2-7; clone size: few; D gene: .; CDR3 DNA: TGTGCCAGCGCCTGGACAGCCTTTTACGAGCAGTACTTC; CDR3 protein: CASAWTAFYEQYF
CDR3 length: 13; V gene: TRBV7-9; J gene: TRBJ2-1; clone size: .; D gene: .; CDR3 DNA: TGTGCCAGCACCTTGATCGTCTACAATGAGCAGTTCTTC; CDR3 protein: CASTLIVYNEQFF
CDR3 length: 16; V gene: TRBV7-9; J gene: TRBJ1-4; clone size: .; D gene: TRBD1; CDR3 DNA: TGTGCCAGCAGCTTCGGGACAGGGGGCGGGTATGAAAAACTGTTTTTT; CDR3 protein: CASSFGTGGGYEKLFF
CDR3 length: 15; V gene: TRBV4-3; J gene: TRBJ1-3; clone size: .; D gene: .; CDR3 DNA: TGCGCCAGCAGCCAAGTGAGGGGTGCTGGAAACACCATATATTTT; CDR3 protein: CASSQVRGAGNTIYF
CDR3 length: 14; V gene: TRBV20-1; J gene: TRBJ1-1; clone size: many; D gene: .; CDR3 DNA: TGCAGTGCCAATGCTAACTCAATGGGGACTGAAGCTTTCTTT; CDR3 protein: CSANANSMGTEAFF
CDR3 length: 15; V gene: TRBV21-1; J gene: TRBJ2-3; clone size: many; D gene: .; CDR3 DNA: TGTGCCAGCAGCAAAGTACCAGCGGCGGCAGATACGCAGTATTTT; CDR3 protein: CASSKVPAAADTQYF
CDR3 length: 13; V gene: TRBV20-1; J gene: TRBJ1-2; clone size: few; D gene: TRBD1; CDR3 DNA: TGCAGTGCCGCACAGGGGGTTGCCTATGGCTACACCTTC; CDR3 protein: CSAAQGVAYGYTF
CDR3 length: 14; V gene: TRBV7-2; J gene: TRBJ1-3; clone size: .; D gene: .; CDR3 DNA: TGTGCCAGCAGCCGGAGATTCTCTGGAAACACCATATATTTT; CDR3 protein: CASSRRFSGNTIYF
CDR3 length: 15; V gene: TRBV9; J gene: TRBJ2-1; clone size: few; D gene: .; CDR3 DNA: TGTGCCAGCACCCGAGGGGGGACCATAAACAATGAGCAGTTCTTC; CDR3 protein: CASTRGGTINNEQFF
CDR3 length: 15; V gene: TRBV27; J gene: TRBJ2-3; clone size: few; D gene: TRBD2; CDR3 DNA: TGTGCCAGCAGTTTCACACTAGCGGGAGGCGATACGCAGTATTTT; CDR3 protein: CASSFTLAGGDTQYF
CDR3 length: 13; V gene: TRBV6-1; J gene: TRBJ1-1; clone size: few; D gene: TRBD1; CDR3 DNA: TGTGCCAGCAGAAGGACAGGGGCGGCTGAAGCTTTCTTT; CDR3 protein: CASRRTGAAEAFF
CDR3 length: 20; V gene: TRBV28; J gene: TRBJ2-5; clone size: .; D gene: TRBD2; CDR3 DNA: TGTGCCAGCAGCCAATTCCCCGGTGGTCTGAGCGGGGGCCTACAAGAGACCCAGTACTTC; CDR3 protein: CASSQFPGGLSGGLQETQYF